A selection of T cell receptor beta chains follows, all from one sample in a study of response to subunit inactivated influenza vaccine. TCRdb independently ran MiXCR on the RT-PCR reads; one entry per CDR3 protein. This table has 280,000 or so distinct CDR3 sequences, about a fifth appearing once. Source: PBMCs from blood, taken less than 22 months after vaccination. Every receptor here comes from a man aged 45 to 75 who received an inactivated influenza vaccine. CDR3s include the opening cysteine and the closing phenylalanine or tryptophan. Fields, in order: J gene, V gene, D gene, clone size, CDR3 DNA, CDR3 protein. D genes are given only for firm matches. A row's size may be missing; if present it is once, few, many or a size class.

>TRBJ1-3|TRBV5-1|TRBD1|-
TGCGCCAGCAGCTTGGCAGGCAGGGGGCCTGGAAACACCATATATTTT
CASSLAGRGPGNTIYF
>TRBJ2-7|TRBV5-6|-|-
TGTGCCAGCAGCTTGGCCCTTGAGGGCGAGCAGTACTTC
CASSLALEGEQYF
>TRBJ1-1|TRBV5-8|-|few
TGTGCCAGCAGCCCTTGGCGACAGTCCCTCTCGTTTGACACTGAAGCTTTCTTT
CASSPWRQSLSFDTEAFF
>TRBJ1-6|TRBV12-3/TRBV12-4|-|many
TGTGCCAGCACTCCAGGGATCCTTAATTCACCCCTCCACTTT
CASTPGILNSPLHF
>TRBJ2-1|TRBV7-8|TRBD2|-
TGTGCCAGCAGCTATAGCGGGGGTTTCACCTACAATGAGCAGTTCTTC
CASSYSGGFTYNEQFF
>TRBJ2-3|TRBV20-1|-|-
TGCAGTGCTAGAGATTTCTCAGATACGCAGTATTTT
CSARDFSDTQYF
>TRBJ1-5|TRBV6-6|-|-
TGTGCCAGCAGTTACTCGGGTAGGGCCCAGCATTTT
CASSYSGRAQHF
>TRBJ2-2|TRBV11-3|-|-
TGTGCCAGCAGCTTAGATAACAGGCCGAACACCGGGGAGCTGTTTTTT
CASSLDNRPNTGELFF
>TRBJ1-4|TRBV20-1|-|few
TGCAGTGCAGGGCAGCCTAATGAAAAACTGTTTTTT
CSAGQPNEKLFF
>TRBJ2-2|TRBV3-1|-|few
TGTGCCAGCAGGCGCCTCACCGGGGAGCTGTTTTTT
CASRRLTGELFF
>TRBJ2-2|TRBV5-1|-|-
TGCGCCAGCAGCTTGGCGGGAGTCCGGGGGGAGCTGTTTTTT
CASSLAGVRGELFF
>TRBJ1-5|TRBV20-1|-|-
TGCAGTGCCGCCGCGAGGGTCCTTGGCAATCAGCCCCAGCATTTT
CSAAARVLGNQPQHF
>TRBJ1-2|TRBV7-9|-|-
TGTGCCAGCAGATTGGTCCGGGGCGATGGCTACACCTTC
CASRLVRGDGYTF
>TRBJ1-2|TRBV6-2/TRBV6-3|TRBD1|-
TGTGCCAGCAGTTACTCGGGACAGCGAAGCTATGGCTACACCTTC
CASSYSGQRSYGYTF
>TRBJ2-1|TRBV14|TRBD2|few
TGTGCCAGCAGCCAGCTGACTAGCGGATCTTACAATGAGCAGTTCTTC
CASSQLTSGSYNEQFF
>TRBJ1-6|TRBV4-1|-|few
TGCGCCAGCAGCCAAGGGGACCCGGGACTGTTTAATTCACCCCTCCACTTT
CASSQGDPGLFNSPLHF
>TRBJ2-7|TRBV20-1|-|-
TGCAGTGCTAGAGATAGTCAATACTACGAGCAGTACTTC
CSARDSQYYEQYF
>TRBJ2-7|TRBV20-1|TRBD1|-
TGCAGTGCTAAGGGTACTACAGGGGTTTTCTACGAGCAGTACTTC
CSAKGTTGVFYEQYF
>TRBJ2-1|TRBV5-8|-|-
TGTGCCAGCAGCCAGGGGGGTAGCGTGGCCTACAATGAGCAGTTCTTC
CASSQGGSVAYNEQFF
>TRBJ1-6|TRBV5-1|TRBD1|-
TGCGCCAGCAGCGCGGGACAGACCGTCCATAATTCACCCCTCCACTTT
CASSAGQTVHNSPLHF
>TRBJ2-1|TRBV9|-|-
TGTGCCAGCAGCCCGACCGGATCAAATTACAATGAGCAGTTCTTC
CASSPTGSNYNEQFF
>TRBJ2-7|TRBV30|-|-
TGTGCCTGGAGTGCGTCCTACGAGCAGTACTTC
CAWSASYEQYF
>TRBJ1-3|TRBV25-1|-|-
TGTGCCAACCCACAGAAGGACTCTGGAAACACCATATATTTT
CANPQKDSGNTIYF
>TRBJ2-1|TRBV29-1|-|-
TGCAGCGCCGAGGGCCAGGGGACTTACAATGAGCAGTTCTTC
CSAEGQGTYNEQFF
>TRBJ1-2|TRBV5-4|-|-
TGTGCCAGCAGCTTGGATTCGGTTAGCTATGGCTACACCTTC
CASSLDSVSYGYTF
>TRBJ2-3|TRBV5-4|TRBD2|few
TGTGCCAGCAGCTTGTTCGTAACTAGCGGGGGGCTATACAGCACAGATACGCAGTATTTT
CASSLFVTSGGLYSTDTQYF
>TRBJ2-2|TRBV7-9|-|-
TGTGCCATCAGTCAACCCGGGGAGCTGTTTTTT
CAISQPGELFF